The 22 T cell receptor beta chains listed next were all sequenced from one sample in a study of blood T cells in healthy people across ages (dated by TCRdb to between 2014 and 2017). Library method: 5' RACE. Sequenced on an Illumina HiSeq 2500. A second roughly 6 to 12 cycle PCR used a sample-barcoded 5' primer and a J-beta primer mix. The raw public data were reprocessed by TCRdb itself: fastp quality trimming at Q25, MiXCR clonotype calling, in-frame beta chains only. Duplicate CDR3 protein sequences are folded into a single record with the most common DNA and genes. The sample table shows about 750,000 distinct CDR3 sequences, and 50% to 65% are seen once. Of the sample, about 42% is held by the ten largest clones. What was sequenced was blood. These receptors were collected from a man older than 75 in good health.

The V and J genes are TRBV21-1 and TRBJ2-5; the table calls TRBD1, which could not be checked here. TRBV21-1 constitutes a pseudogene. The CDR3 sequence is 14 residues long. The DNA for the CDR3 is TGTGCCAGCAGCGAAGGACAGCAACAAGAGACCCAGTACTTC. It translates to CASSEGQQQETQYF.

In this sample, this clonotype turned up once. The chain combines TRBV20-1 with TRBJ2-3; possibly TRBD2 for D (6 bases). Trimming removed 6 bases at V and 1 base at J, with 17 bases between. CDR3 size: 15 residues. The V gene's germline CDR1 is DFQATT and CDR2 SNEGSKA (reference sequence). The CDR3 protein is CSASRREVGTDTQYF. The CDR3 DNA is TGCAGTGCGTCCCGGAGGGAGGTCGGCACAGATACGCAGTATTTT.

V gene TRBV20-1 combines with J gene TRBJ2-5, with 10 positions matching TRBD2. The CDR3 is made up of 13 amino acids. Germline V gives CDR1 DFQATT, CDR2 SNEGSKA (reference sequence). Trimming took 1 base from V and 11 from J; bases not matched to a gene: 7. Here the CDR3 DNA reads TGCAGTGCTAGAGCTAGCGGGAGAGGGGAGCAGTACTTC. Translation gives CSARASGRGEQYF.

This clonotype was observed a single time. This sequence joins TRBV20-1 and TRBJ2-7; 10 nucleotides align to TRBD2. The V and J ends lost 4 bases and 0 bases, in that order; junction bases with no gene match: 6. The CDR3 loop spans 15 amino acids. Germline CDR1 is DFQATT and CDR2 is SNEGSKA (reference sequence). Written as DNA, the CDR3 is TGCAGTGCTACGACTAGCGGGTCCACCTCCTACGAGCAGTACTTC. Its protein product is CSATTSGSTSYEQYF.

This clonotype appeared a few times. The chain has TRBV5-1 and TRBJ2-1; 12 nucleotides agree with TRBD1. This CDR3 is built from 16 residues. The trim removed 5 bases at V and 5 bases at J, leaving 8 bases unmatched. CDR1 and CDR2 (germline): SGHRS, YFSETQ. CDR3 residues: CASRQSGTGGHNEQFF. The CDR3 nucleotides read TGCGCCAGCAGGCAAAGCGGGACAGGGGGCCACAATGAGCAGTTCTTC.

This clonotype was seen only a few times. This chain uses TRBV27 with TRBJ1-2; perhaps TRBD1 as D (6 bases). The V end was cut by 8 bases, the J end by 4 bases, with 14 bases between. The germline gives CDR1 MNHEY, CDR2 SMNVEV (reference sequence). This CDR3 is 13 amino acids long. DNA for the CDR3: TGTGCCAGCCCAGGGGTATCGCTCTATGGCTACACCTTC. Translated, it gives CASPGVSLYGYTF.

Worth noting for this clonotype: Relative to the germline gene, one junction end is altered; a read error may explain this. V gene TRBV9 combines with J gene TRBJ1-2, with D uncertain. This CDR3 has 12 amino acids. Per the germline V gene, CDR1 is SGDLS and CDR2 is YYNGEE. The CDR3 sequence is CANSGWNYGYTF. DNA for the CDR3: TGTGCCAACAGCGGGTGGAACTATGGCTACACCTTC. Looking up the rest from reference TRBV9 and TRBJ1-2 gives the full variable domain: DSGVTQTPKHLITATGQRVTLRCSPRSGDLSVYWYQQSLDQGLQFLIQYYNGEERAKGNILERFSAQQFPDLHSELNLSSLELGDSALYFCANSGWNYGYTFGSGTRLTVV.

This clonotype was seen a few times. The J gene is TRBJ2-5, the V gene TRBV10-1, with D maybe TRBD2 (6 bases). Trimming removed 6 bases from V and 1 base from J, with 12 bases in between. The CDR3 extends over 14 amino acids. Germline V gene sequence: CDR1 WNHNN, CDR2 SYGVQD (reference sequence). The CDR3 DNA reads as TGCGCCAGCAGCGCGGCGGGGATCCAAGAGACCCAGTACTTC. The encoded protein is CASSAAGIQETQYF.

This clonotype has just a few counts. The chain combines TRBV7-9 with TRBJ2-1; D remains ambiguous. Germline V CDR1 and CDR2: SEHNR, FQNEAQ (reference sequence). V shed 0 bases and J shed 4 bases, with 4 bases lying between them. CDR3 length: 13 amino acids. In DNA, the CDR3 is TGTGCCAGCAGCTTAGCCAGGTACAATGAGCAGTTCTTC. Translating it yields CASSLARYNEQFF.

A word on this clonotype: Its ends do not fully match the called genes, so a read error is possible. This chain joins TRBV20-1 and TRBJ2-7, with D possibly TRBD1 on 5 matching bases. Germline V lookup: CDR1 DFQATT, CDR2 SNEGSKA (reference sequence). CDR3 length: 15 residues. The CDR3 spells CSARDNRGLMYVQYF. Written as DNA, the CDR3 is TGCAGTGCTAGGGATAATAGGGGCTTAATGTACGTGCAGTACTTC.

This chain joins TRBV29-1 and TRBJ1-1, with 12 bases lining up with TRBD1. The CDR3 covers 17 residues. V lost 5 bases to trimming and J lost 1 base; unmatched junction nucleotides: 11. Germline CDR1 SQVTM, CDR2 ANQGSEA. The CDR3 coding sequence is TGCAGCGTTCGGGGGGGGACAGGGGGCTTTAAGAACACTGAAGCTTTCTTT. Translated: CSVRGGTGGFKNTEAFF.

This rearrangement joins TRBV4-1 to TRBJ2-7, with 9 bases matching TRBD1. The V and J ends lost 3 bases and 5 bases, in that order; junction bases with no gene match: 8. Germline CDR1 reads MGHRA; CDR2 reads YSYEKL. The CDR3 length is 15 residues. DNA for the CDR3: TGCGCCAGCAGCCAGAAGGACAGGGGTAGGGACGAGCAGTACTTC. Its protein product is CASSQKDRGRDEQYF.

Note on this clonotype: The junction does not match germline at one end; this may be a read error. In nucleotides, the CDR3 is TGCTGTGCTAGAGGAGGGGACAGGGACCTTGCAACTAATGAAAAACTGTTTTTT. Its protein is CCARGGDRDLATNEKLFF. The V gene is TRBV20-1, the J gene TRBJ1-4, with TRBD1 matching 9 bases. CDR1 is DFQATT, CDR2 SNEGSKA, per germline (reference sequence). This CDR3 comprises 18 residues.

The chain combines TRBV12-3 or TRBV12-4 with TRBJ2-7; D is tentatively TRBD1 or TRBD2 (6 bases each). The CDR3 consists of 15 residues. V shed 5 bases and J shed 3 bases, with 17 bases lying between them. The CDR3 loop is CASSLRGGLLYEQYF. For the CDR3, the DNA is TGTGCCAGCAGTCTACGAGGGGGGCTACTCTACGAGCAGTACTTC.

This clonotype occurred a few times. The V and J genes are TRBV20-1 and TRBJ2-1; the D gene could be TRBD1 or TRBD2 (5 bases each). The CDR3 runs 14 residues. The V end was cut by 0 bases, the J end by 12 bases, with 18 bases between. The germline V gene has CDR1 DFQATT and CDR2 SNEGSKA (reference sequence). This CDR3 reads CSARDRTGGGGQFF. Written as DNA, the CDR3 is TGCAGTGCTAGAGACCGGACTGGCGGTGGGGGGCAGTTCTTC.

This clonotype was observed a few times. V and J are TRBV29-1 and TRBJ2-7; 8 bases agree with TRBD1. The ends lost 4 bases at V and 1 base at J; junction bases unmatched: 12. The germline CDR1 and CDR2 sequences are SQVTM and ANQGSEA. The CDR3 loop spans 16 amino acids. Written as DNA, the CDR3 is TGCAGCGTTGCCGGGGGACGGGACAGGAGTTCCTACGAGCAGTACTTC. This codes for CSVAGGRDRSSYEQYF.

The chain links TRBV5-1 to TRBJ2-4; TRBD2 matches at 8 bases. Germline V gene lookup returns CDR1 SGHRS and CDR2 YFSETQ. V dropped 4 bases and J dropped 8; count of bases not matched to a gene: 8. The CDR3 totals 14 residues. As DNA, the CDR3 is TGCGCCAGCAGCCCGGGACTAGTTCGGTACATTCAGTACTTC. Translated: CASSPGLVRYIQYF.

This chain joins TRBV7-3 and TRBJ2-7, with a weak D call TRBD1 (6 bases). Germline V CDR1 and CDR2: SGHTA, FQGTGA. Trimming pared 8 bases from V and 4 bases from J, leaving 15 bases between. The CDR3 totals 13 residues. The CDR3 spells CASGSGTFYEQYF. The CDR3 bases are TGTGCCAGCGGCTCAGGGACATTTTACGAGCAGTACTTC.

This clonotype has just a few counts. The chain couples TRBV3-1 to TRBJ2-7; tentative D call: TRBD2 (5 bases). The CDR3 has 15 residues. Trimming shortened V by 0 bases and J by 0 bases, and 9 bases separated the two germline ends. Germline V CDR1 and CDR2: LGHDT, YNNKEL (reference sequence). The CDR3 reads CASSQDPGSSYEQYF. CDR3 nucleotide sequence: TGTGCCAGCAGCCAAGATCCGGGGAGCTCCTACGAGCAGTACTTC.

The chain carries TRBV20-1 and TRBJ2-7, with D perhaps TRBD1 (5 bases). The CDR3 spans 13 residues. The V gene lost 3 bases and the J gene lost 1 base, with 10 bases spanning the gap. Germline CDR1 is DFQATT and CDR2 is SNEGSKA (reference sequence). The CDR3 sequence: CSASGQGSYEQYF. In DNA form, the CDR3 reads TGCAGTGCTAGTGGCCAGGGTTCCTACGAGCAGTACTTC.

This sequence joins TRBV12-3 or TRBV12-4 and TRBJ2-5, with a weak D call TRBD2 (5 bases). Between the trimmed V and J ends, which lost 3 bases and 2 bases, there was a span of 16 bases. This CDR3 region has 16 residues. The CDR3 DNA reads as TGTGCCAGCAGTTTCGGGCGGGCGATCCCTCAAGAGACCCAGTACTTC. Amino acid sequence: CASSFGRAIPQETQYF.

The chain uses TRBV24-1 and TRBJ1-5; 8 nucleotides line up with TRBD1. Germline lookup yields CDR1 KGHDR and CDR2 SFDVKD. J gave up 0 bases and V 4 bases, and 4 bases lay outside the gene matches. This CDR3 is 16 amino acids long. The CDR3 here is CATSDRQGNSNQPQHF. In nucleotides, the CDR3 is TGTGCCACCAGTGACCGACAGGGGAATAGCAATCAGCCCCAGCATTTT.